This is a list of T cell receptor beta chains from one sample in a study of T cells in Graves' hyperthyroidism and ophthalmopathy. TCRdb analysed the multiplex PCR reads with MiXCR anew, one entry per CDR3 protein. Found here are around 270,000 distinct CDR3 sequences, roughly 19% of them singletons; the top ten hold approximately 35%. Sequences were obtained from blood. The source of these receptors is a man aged 50 to 59 with Graves' ophthalmopathy. Both conserved end residues are part of each CDR3. The D gene is left open where the match is weak. Only part of the rows carry a size: once, few, many, or a class if the clone is expanded.

D: -
V: TRBV20-1
J: TRBJ2-7
size: many
CDR3: CSGRATSREQYF
DNA: TGCAGTGGCCGGGCCACCTCGCGCGAGCAGTACTTC

D: TRBD2
V: TRBV24-1
J: TRBJ2-1
size: few
CDR3: CATRGTSGKNEQFF
DNA: TGTGCCACCAGGGGGACTAGCGGGAAGAATGAGCAGTTCTTC

D: -
V: TRBV6-1
J: TRBJ1-1
size: -
CDR3: CASSYDALGAYTEAFF
DNA: TGTGCCAGCAGTTATGATGCTTTAGGAGCCTACACTGAAGCTTTCTTT

D: -
V: TRBV5-5
J: TRBJ2-5
size: -
CDR3: CASSRTSQETQYF
DNA: TGTGCCAGCAGCAGGACGAGCCAAGAGACCCAGTACTTC

D: TRBD2
V: TRBV12-3/TRBV12-4
J: TRBJ2-5
size: -
CDR3: CASSLAGGMETQYF
DNA: TGTGCCAGCAGTTTGGCGGGAGGTATGGAGACCCAGTACTTC

D: -
V: TRBV5-5
J: TRBJ2-1
size: many
CDR3: CASSLVSWSYNEQFF
DNA: TGTGCCAGCAGCTTGGTTAGCTGGTCCTACAATGAGCAGTTCTTC

D: TRBD1
V: TRBV6-1
J: TRBJ1-5
size: many
CDR3: CASSWDRGSQPQHF
DNA: TGTGCCAGCAGTTGGGACAGGGGCAGTCAGCCCCAGCATTTT

D: -
V: TRBV11-1
J: TRBJ2-1
size: few
CDR3: CASSLVAGTRNEQFF
DNA: TGTGCCAGCAGCTTAGTTGCAGGAACGCGGAATGAGCAGTTCTTC

D: TRBD1
V: TRBV10-2
J: TRBJ2-5
size: many
CDR3: CASRGQGQETQYF
DNA: TGCGCCAGCCGGGGACAGGGCCAAGAGACCCAGTACTTC

D: TRBD2
V: TRBV29-1
J: TRBJ2-1
size: -
CDR3: CSVVTSGRVSYNEQFF
DNA: TGCAGCGTTGTAACTAGCGGGAGGGTTTCCTACAATGAGCAGTTCTTC

D: TRBD2
V: TRBV19
J: TRBJ2-3
size: -
CDR3: CASTQSGGTDTQYF
DNA: TGTGCCAGTACCCAGAGCGGGGGCACAGATACGCAGTATTTT

D: TRBD2
V: TRBV18
J: TRBJ2-3
size: many
CDR3: CASSGGLAVTDTQYF
DNA: TGTGCCAGCTCAGGGGGACTAGCGGTCACAGATACGCAGTATTTT

D: TRBD2
V: TRBV20-1
J: TRBJ2-2
size: once
CDR3: CSARPTGLANTGELFF
DNA: TGCAGTGCTAGACCCACGGGACTAGCGAACACCGGGGAGCTGTTTTTT

D: -
V: TRBV28
J: TRBJ1-1
size: many
CDR3: CASSLSITGSAEAFF
DNA: TGTGCCAGCAGTTTATCTATTACAGGTTCCGCTGAAGCTTTCTTT

D: TRBD2
V: TRBV5-1
J: TRBJ2-1
size: -
CDR3: CASSLAVGPLSGKDEQFF
DNA: TGCGCCAGCAGCCTTGCGGTCGGGCCCCTTAGCGGGAAGGATGAGCAGTTCTTC

D: -
V: TRBV5-1
J: TRBJ2-3
size: many
CDR3: CASSSRGITDTQYF
DNA: TGCGCCAGCAGCTCCAGGGGTATTACAGATACGCAGTATTTT

D: TRBD2
V: TRBV18
J: TRBJ2-1
size: many
CDR3: CASSLSTSTNGNEQFF
DNA: TGTGCCAGCTCACTTTCGACTAGCACAAATGGCAATGAGCAGTTCTTC

D: -
V: TRBV3-1
J: TRBJ2-7
size: many
CDR3: CASSQEGQYHEQYF
DNA: TGTGCCAGCAGCCAAGAGGGTCAGTACCACGAGCAGTACTTC

D: -
V: TRBV20-1
J: TRBJ2-3
size: -
CDR3: CSARSGGGIDTQYF
DNA: TGCAGTGCTAGGTCCGGTGGAGGGATAGATACGCAGTATTTT

D: TRBD2
V: TRBV20-1
J: TRBJ2-2
size: -
CDR3: CSARESGSPAGELFF
DNA: TGCAGTGCTAGGGAAAGCGGGAGCCCCGCCGGGGAGCTGTTTTTT

D: TRBD1
V: TRBV18
J: TRBJ1-6
size: -
CDR3: CASSPGTGGGNSPLHF
DNA: TGTGCCAGCTCACCAGGGACAGGGGGCGGCAATTCACCCCTCCACTTT

D: TRBD2
V: TRBV27
J: TRBJ2-2
size: few
CDR3: CASSLRIAGVVWKNTGELFF
DNA: TGTGCCAGCAGTTTGAGAATAGCGGGAGTGGTATGGAAGAACACCGGGGAGCTGTTTTTT

D: TRBD1
V: TRBV2
J: TRBJ2-1
size: few
CDR3: CASNPRRGTGFYEQFF
DNA: TGTGCCAGCAATCCAAGGCGGGGGACAGGGTTCTATGAGCAGTTCTTC

D: -
V: TRBV28
J: TRBJ1-3
size: -
CDR3: CASSPTGTPSGNTIYF
DNA: TGTGCCAGCAGCCCCACCGGGACACCCTCTGGAAACACCATATATTTT